The 17 T cell receptor beta chains below were found in one sample sequenced in a study of vaccination effects on CD4 cells after COVID-19. Sequencing was preceded by expansion of antigen-specific CD4+ T cells with viral peptide pools in the ViraFEST assay. The culture ran for about 10 days, and then CD4+ T cells were isolated. Sequenced by immunoSEQ multiplex PCR; TCRdb stores in-frame clones only, minus some. The table lists about 20,000 clones, 70% of them singletons. No antigen is known for these receptors. Sequenced here: CD4+ T cells from PBMCs cultured with HCoV-229E spike peptides, sampled before COVID-19 vaccination. Source of these receptors: a human donor who received a COVID-19 vaccine.

The chain has TRBV5-1 and TRBJ1-6; 7 bases agree with TRBD1. Trimming cost V 0 bases and J 10 bases; bases outside gene matches: 4. This CDR3 is 14 amino acids long. The germline gives CDR1 SGHRS, CDR2 YFSETQ. In DNA form, the CDR3 reads TGCGCCAGCAGCTTGGGAGGGGGCGACTCACCCCTCCACTTT. Translation: CASSLGGGDSPLHF.

The chain uses TRBV6-5 and TRBJ2-7, with TRBD1 matching over 10 bases. Germline V gene lookup returns CDR1 MNHEY and CDR2 SVGAGI. The CDR3 is made up of 15 amino acids. Germline trimming cut 8 bases from V and 3 bases from J; bases unmatched to any gene: 10. CDR3 sequence reads: CASRAGTGAFYEQYF. CDR3 DNA sequence: TGTGCCAGCCGAGCCGGGACAGGGGCTTTCTACGAGCAGTACTTC.

This clone was recorded only once. V and J are TRBV7-8 and TRBJ2-1; possibly TRBD1 for D (5 bases). V gave up 1 base and J gave up 2 bases, with 18 bases separating them. This CDR3 has 18 residues. Germline V gene data show CDR1 as SGHVS and CDR2 as FQNEAQ. In nucleotides, the CDR3 is TGTGCCAGCAGCTTAGTGGTCAGGACGCAGGACACCTACAATGAGCAGTTCTTC. Its translation: CASSLVVRTQDTYNEQFF.

The chain joins TRBV12-3 or TRBV12-4 to TRBJ1-5; D remains ambiguous. The CDR3 is 13 amino acids. V lost 3 bases to trimming and J lost 2 bases, with 5 bases between them. CDR3 sequence: CASSFQGNQPQHF. The CDR3 DNA is TGTGCCAGCAGTTTTCAAGGCAATCAGCCCCAGCATTTT.

The gene calls are TRBV19 and TRBJ2-5, with 8 positions matching TRBD1. Germline V CDR1 and CDR2: LNHDA, SQIVND (reference sequence). CDR3 length: 14 amino acids. Unmatched junction bases numbered 8, after V lost 7 bases and J lost 4 bases. The CDR3 sequence: CASTEDRAAETQYF. The CDR3 nucleotides are TGTGCCAGTACCGAGGACAGGGCTGCAGAGACCCAGTACTTC.

CDR3 DNA sequence: TGTGCCAGCAGCTTGGTGGGACAGCCCTATGGCTACACCTTC. This gives the protein CASSLVGQPYGYTF. The rearrangement links TRBV5-4 to TRBJ1-2; 7 bases line up with TRBD1. CDR1 and CDR2 (germline): SGHNT, YYREEE (reference sequence). Unmatched junction bases numbered 3, after V lost 0 bases and J lost 4 bases. The CDR3 has 14 residues.

This rearrangement joins TRBV19 to TRBJ1-1, with D uncertain. Per germline, CDR1 LNHDA and CDR2 SQIVND (reference sequence). The germline V and J ends were trimmed by 2 bases and 0 bases, with 16 bases remaining between them. The CDR3 is 17 residues long. The CDR3, as DNA: TGTGCCAGTAGTATACTAGCCGGTCAGGCCATGAACACTGAAGCTTTCTTT. It is translated as CASSILAGQAMNTEAFF.

This clone was picked up one time. V and J are TRBV7-8 and TRBJ2-7, with D tentatively TRBD1 or TRBD2 (5 bases each). V lost 0 bases, J lost 2 bases, and 11 bases lay in between. This CDR3 is 15 amino acids long. The germline V gene encodes CDR1 SGHVS and CDR2 FQNEAQ. The CDR3 DNA is TGTGCCAGCAGCTTAGCAGGGACGACCCCCTACGAGCAGTACTTC. It translates to CASSLAGTTPYEQYF.

The chain recombines TRBV6-5 with TRBJ2-7; D is unresolved. This CDR3 has 13 residues. Trimming left V 8 bases short and J 0 bases short, with 11 bases between. Germline V CDR1 and CDR2: MNHEY, SVGAGI. The CDR3 reads CASLGSVSYEQYF. DNA of the CDR3: TGTGCCAGCCTGGGCAGCGTCTCCTACGAGCAGTACTTC.

The V call is TRBV11-2, the J call TRBJ2-3, with 11 bases lining up with TRBD2. This CDR3 comprises 16 residues. Per the germline V gene, CDR1 is SGHAT and CDR2 is FQNNGV. With 4 bases clipped from V and 2 bases from J, the junction kept 5 bases outside the gene matches. This CDR3 is CASSSRLAGFTDTQYF. The DNA of the CDR3 is TGTGCCAGCAGCTCAAGACTAGCGGGGTTCACAGATACGCAGTATTTT.

The chain carries TRBV10-3 and TRBJ1-2, with 8 positions matching TRBD1. Trimming took 6 bases from V and 2 from J; bases not matched to a gene: 8. The CDR3 sequence is 15 residues long. CDR1 is ENHRY and CDR2 is SYGVKD in the germline V gene. This CDR3 reads CAISDRRQGNYGYTF. Here the CDR3 DNA reads TGTGCCATCAGCGATCGGAGACAGGGGAACTATGGCTACACCTTC.

The rearrangement joins TRBV7-9 to TRBJ2-5; 9 nucleotides align to TRBD2. Looked up from germline, CDR1 is SEHNR and CDR2 is FQNEAQ (reference sequence). The V and J ends lost 4 bases and 4 bases, in that order; junction bases with no gene match: 10. The CDR3 runs 16 residues. This CDR3 reads CASSSLGRGGGETQYF. The DNA of the CDR3 is TGTGCCAGCAGCTCTCTGGGGCGGGGGGGTGGAGAGACCCAGTACTTC. Variable domain in full (rest from reference TRBV7-9 and TRBJ2-5): DTGVSQNPRHKITKRGQNVTFRCDPISEHNRLYWYRQTLGQGPEFLTYFQNEAQLEKSRLLSDRFSAERPKGSFSTLEIQRTEQGDSAMYLCASSSLGRGGGETQYFGPGTRLLVL.

This chain connects TRBV6-4 to TRBJ2-2; D perhaps matches TRBD1 (5 bases). This CDR3 spans 14 amino acids. V shed 3 bases and J shed 4 bases, with 9 bases lying between them. Germline V gene lookup returns CDR1 MRHNA and CDR2 SNTAGT. CDR3 nucleotides: TGTGCCAGCAGTGAAGATGGGGCCACCGGGGAGCTGTTTTTT. Translation: CASSEDGATGELFF.

The chain links TRBV5-1 to TRBJ1-2; D remains ambiguous. Trimming left V 2 bases short and J 7 bases short, with 12 bases between. Looked up from germline, CDR1 is SGHRS and CDR2 is YFSETQ. This CDR3 is 13 amino acids long. The CDR3 DNA reads as TGCGCCAGCAGCTTAACAAGGGTTTCTGGCTACACCTTC. Encoded protein: CASSLTRVSGYTF.

This clone appeared a single time. V and J are TRBV6-5 and TRBJ2-1; 7 nucleotides match TRBD1. CDR1 is MNHEY and CDR2 is SVGAGI in the germline V gene. V gave up 7 bases and J gave up 6 bases; unmatched junction bases: 6. This CDR3 region has 13 residues. Here the CDR3 reads CASTEQGFNEQFF. For the CDR3, the DNA is TGTGCCAGCACGGAACAGGGGTTCAATGAGCAGTTCTTC.

This clone was seen just once. The chain joins TRBV30 to TRBJ1-4; D gene unclear. Germline V gene lookup returns CDR1 GTSNPN and CDR2 SVGIG (reference sequence). Trimming shortened V by 0 bases and J by 7 bases, and 3 bases separated the two germline ends. The CDR3 loop spans 11 amino acids. This CDR3 reads CAWSVGEKLFF. CDR3 nucleotides: TGTGCCTGGAGTGTAGGTGAAAAACTGTTTTTT. The whole variable domain, filled in from reference TRBV30 and TRBJ1-4, reads SQTIHQWPATLVQPVGSPLSLECTVEGTSNPNLYWYRQAAGRGLQLLFYSVGIGQISSEVPQNLSASRPQDRQFILSSKKLLLSDSGFYLCAWSVGEKLFFGSGTQLSVL.

The rearrangement joins TRBV10-3 to TRBJ1-1; D is ambiguous. The V and J ends lost 5 bases and 1 base respectively, with 8 bases between them. The CDR3 runs to 13 residues. Germline V gene sequence: CDR1 ENHRY, CDR2 SYGVKD. CDR3 nucleotide sequence: TGTGCCATCAGTAGGGAAGAGAACACTGAAGCTTTCTTT. It is translated as CAISREENTEAFF.